Following are 29 T cell receptor beta chains from one sample sequenced in a study of cytomegalovirus exposure and HLA in healthy donors. 13 Jbeta primers and 60 Vbeta primers were used for the PCR. Only in-frame clones appear in the TCRdb table, and some are missing; sequencing was by immunoSEQ multiplex PCR. The sample shows around 110,000 clones, 82% of them seen only once. Sequenced material: PBMCs. These receptors were collected from a man between 25 and 39 years old in good health and CMV-seropositive.

This chain uses TRBV6-5 with TRBJ1-4, with no clear D. CDR1 is MNHEY, CDR2 SVGAGI, per germline. There are 12 residues in the CDR3. Trimming pared 6 bases from V and 8 bases from J, leaving 10 bases between. The CDR3 bases are TGTGCCAGCAGCGAGGGAGGGGAAAAACTGTTTTTT. It encodes CASSEGGEKLFF.

The chain employs TRBV6-5 and TRBJ2-7; 10 bases fit TRBD1. The CDR3 extends over 14 amino acids. V was pared by 0 bases and J by 5 bases, with 1 base of the junction left unmatched. The germline CDR1 and CDR2 sequences are MNHEY and SVGAGI. Here the CDR3 DNA reads TGTGCCAGCAGTTACTCGGACAGGGGGAACGAGCAGTACTTC. Encoded protein: CASSYSDRGNEQYF.

The count of this clone is one. The chain uses TRBV5-1 and TRBJ2-3; no definite D call. Per the germline V gene, CDR1 is SGHRS and CDR2 is YFSETQ. V shed 5 bases and J shed 0 bases, with 16 bases lying between them. This CDR3 is built from 16 residues. The CDR3 is CASSSAIETSTDTQYF. CDR3 sequence (DNA): TGCGCCAGCAGTTCTGCGATCGAGACTAGCACAGATACGCAGTATTTT.

In nucleotides, the CDR3 is TGTGCCAGCAGTGAGAGACGGGGGACAGCAACTAATGAAAAACTGTTTTTT. Translating it yields CASSERRGTATNEKLFF. This chain uses TRBV6-1 with TRBJ1-4; the match to TRBD1 covers 7 bases. The V and J ends lost 3 bases and 0 bases, in that order; junction bases with no gene match: 7. The CDR3 has 17 amino acids. The germline gives CDR1 MNHNS, CDR2 SASEGT.

The CDR3 DNA follows: TGTGCCAGTAGGGGCCTTGCCCCCGAGCAGTACTTC. Its translation is CASRGLAPEQYF. The genes are TRBV27 and TRBJ2-5, with a weak D call TRBD1 (5 bases). The DNA end is more similar to TRBJ2-7, so the J call may be wrong. Germline V lookup: CDR1 MNHEY, CDR2 SMNVEV (reference sequence). CDR3 length: 12 amino acids.

This chain joins TRBV5-1 and TRBJ1-1; D perhaps matches TRBD1 (5 bases). The CDR3 loop spans 14 amino acids. Germline-derived CDR1 and CDR2 are SGHRS and YFSETQ. V was clipped by 0 bases and J by 4 bases, with 10 bases between them. CDR3 bases: TGCGCCAGCAGCTTGGGGTCAGGGCCCACTGAAGCTTTCTTT. Translated, it gives CASSLGSGPTEAFF.

The gene calls are TRBV11-2 and TRBJ1-3, with 8 bases aligning to TRBD1. After removal of 1 base from V and 0 bases from J, the junction contained 2 bases not matched to a gene. This CDR3 region has 16 residues. The germline gives CDR1 SGHAT, CDR2 FQNNGV. The CDR3 nucleotides are TGTGCCAGCAGCTTAGGACAGGGGACCTCTGGAAACACCATATATTTT. This encodes CASSLGQGTSGNTIYF. The full variable domain, with the rest looked up from reference TRBV11-2 and TRBJ1-3, is EAGVAQSPRYKIIEKRQSVAFWCNPISGHATLYWYQQILGQGPKLLIQFQNNGVVDDSQLPKDRFSAERLKGVDSTLKIQPAKLEDSAVYLCASSLGQGTSGNTIYFGEGSWLTVV.

The chain couples TRBV7-9 to TRBJ2-7; 7 nucleotides align to TRBD1. The CDR3 consists of 12 residues. Germline CDR1 and CDR2: SEHNR and FQNEAQ (reference sequence). Germline trimming cut 8 bases from V and 1 base from J; bases unmatched to any gene: 2. CDR3 sequence: CASGGQSYEQYF. The CDR3 DNA follows: TGTGCCAGCGGGGGACAGTCCTACGAGCAGTACTTC.

The rearrangement joins TRBV5-1 to TRBJ1-2; 7 bases match TRBD1. V shed 1 base, J shed 3 bases, and the junction held 6 bases outside the gene matches. From germline, CDR1 is SGHRS and CDR2 YFSETQ. The CDR3 length is 15 residues. The CDR3 loop is CASSLYNRGYYGYTF. CDR3 DNA: TGCGCCAGCAGCTTGTACAACAGGGGTTACTATGGCTACACCTTC.

V gene TRBV19 combines with J gene TRBJ1-4; 7 bases are shared with TRBD1. CDR1 is LNHDA, CDR2 SQIVND, per germline (reference sequence). Trimming at V came to 7 bases and at J to 5 bases, leaving 16 bases not matched to a gene. The CDR3 loop spans 17 amino acids. The CDR3 region is CASTLKGGRGENEKLFF. CDR3 coding DNA: TGTGCCAGTACTCTGAAAGGGGGCAGGGGTGAGAATGAAAAACTGTTTTTT.

The chain joins TRBV11-1 to TRBJ2-7; TRBD2 is a possible D gene (6 bases). V lost 1 base and J 3 bases, leaving 10 bases between the germline ends. The germline gives CDR1 SGHAT, CDR2 FQDESV (reference sequence). This CDR3 has 14 residues. CDR3: CASSLDGTVYEQYF. Here the CDR3 DNA reads TGTGCCAGCAGCTTAGACGGGACTGTCTACGAGCAGTACTTC.

This chain joins TRBV19 and TRBJ1-5, with 9 bases that match TRBD1. Germline V gene sequence: CDR1 LNHDA, CDR2 SQIVND (reference sequence). The trim removed 7 bases at V and 7 bases at J, leaving 8 bases unmatched. The CDR3 extends over 14 amino acids. The chain's CDR3 is CASKRGTGSQPQHF. Written as DNA, the CDR3 is TGTGCCAGTAAACGGGGGACAGGGTCCCAGCCCCAGCATTTT.

In this sample, this clone turned up a few times. This chain joins TRBV30 and TRBJ2-7; TRBD1 matches at 7 bases. The junction had 9 bases not matched to a gene; V was cut back by 4 bases and J by 6 bases. CDR1 GTSNPN and CDR2 SVGIG come from the germline V gene (reference sequence). This CDR3 region has 13 residues. The DNA for the CDR3 is TGTGCCTGGACGACAGGGCCTGAGGGCGAGCAGTACTTC. As protein: CAWTTGPEGEQYF.

The rearrangement joins TRBV10-1 to TRBJ2-7, with D perhaps matching TRBD2 (6 bases). The ends were cut back, 7 bases at V and 1 base at J, with 20 bases in the middle. The germline V gene encodes CDR1 WNHNN and CDR2 SYGVQD (reference sequence). This CDR3 has 16 amino acids. The CDR3 sequence: CASNEDASGTSYEQYF. CDR3 coding DNA: TGCGCCAGCAACGAGGACGCTTCCGGGACTTCCTACGAGCAGTACTTC.

The rearrangement uses TRBV5-1 and TRBJ1-2; D gene ambiguous. The CDR3 is made up of 14 amino acids. V was trimmed by 3 bases and J by 8 bases, leaving 17 bases between them. The germline CDR1 and CDR2 sequences are SGHRS and YFSETQ. CDR3 residues: CASSSGDVSTGYTF. DNA for the CDR3: TGCGCCAGCAGCTCGGGAGACGTCTCTACGGGCTACACCTTC.

The V and J genes are TRBV11-3 and TRBJ1-6; D remains unclear. The germline CDR1 and CDR2 sequences are SGHNT and YENEEA. Trimming removed 3 bases at V and 7 bases at J, with 10 bases between. CDR3 length equals 14 residues. The CDR3 sequence: CASSFGLTNSPLHF. For the CDR3, the DNA is TGTGCCAGCAGCTTCGGACTTACGAATTCACCCCTCCACTTT.

This clone was detected only once. In DNA form, the CDR3 reads TGTGCCAGCAGCCAAGGCCGAACTAGCGGGGGGGCCGGGTCCTACGAGCAGTACTTC. This translates into CASSQGRTSGGAGSYEQYF. This chain uses TRBV4-2 with TRBJ2-7; 13 bases align to TRBD2. Germline CDR1 LGHNA, CDR2 YNFKEQ. CDR3 length: 19 amino acids. The V and J ends lost 1 base and 1 base, in that order; junction bases with no gene match: 10.

V usage is TRBV30 and J usage is TRBJ1-5; D unclear. CDR1 is GTSNPN, CDR2 SVGIG, per germline (reference sequence). Trimming left V 0 bases short and J 2 bases short, with 8 bases between. The CDR3 has 14 residues. CDR3 in amino acids: CAWSVLGGNQPQHF. The CDR3 DNA follows: TGTGCCTGGAGTGTACTGGGCGGCAATCAGCCCCAGCATTTT.

The J gene is TRBJ1-2, the V gene TRBV6-1; TRBD1 aligns across 7 bases. The length of the CDR3 is 20 residues. The J segment lost 4 bases and the V segment lost 2 bases, leaving 22 bases of the junction unmatched. Germline V gives CDR1 MNHNS, CDR2 SASEGT. The CDR3 protein is CASSELPQGGFLKAIYGYTF. In DNA, the CDR3 is TGTGCCAGCAGTGAATTACCCCAGGGGGGCTTTTTAAAGGCGATCTATGGCTACACCTTC.

The chain is built from TRBV7-2 and TRBJ2-7; 8 nucleotides line up with TRBD1. From germline, CDR1 is SGHTA and CDR2 FQGNSA. J gave up 3 bases and V 3 bases, and 4 bases lay outside the gene matches. There are 14 residues in the CDR3. The CDR3 DNA sequence: TGTGCCAGCAGCTTTGGACAGGGAAACTACGAGCAGTACTTC. Residues: CASSFGQGNYEQYF.

This clone was seen just once. The chain uses TRBV7-2 and TRBJ1-2; 7 bases line up with TRBD1. Unmatched junction bases numbered 9, after V lost 3 bases and J lost 8 bases. Germline CDR1 and CDR2: SGHTA and FQGNSA. The CDR3 covers 14 residues. CDR3 in DNA: TGTGCCAGCAGCTTTCGGACAGGTTCGGTAGGCTACACCTTC. Protein sequence: CASSFRTGSVGYTF.

The chain links TRBV15 to TRBJ2-1; tentatively, D is TRBD1 (6 bases). Trimming left V 2 bases short and J 8 bases short, with 7 bases between. From germline, CDR1 is LNHNV and CDR2 YYDKDF (reference sequence). CDR3 length equals 12 residues. The CDR3 region has the DNA TGTGCCACCAGCAGATGGACAGATGAGCAGTTCTTC. It codes for CATSRWTDEQFF.

The chain uses TRBV6-5 and TRBJ1-2; TRBD1 agrees at 10 bases. The CDR3 has 13 residues. Per the germline V gene, CDR1 is MNHEY and CDR2 is SVGAGI. V dropped 5 bases and J dropped 8; count of bases not matched to a gene: 5. In DNA form, the CDR3 reads TGTGCCAGCAGTCAACCGACAGGGGGCGGCTACACCTTC. Amino acids: CASSQPTGGGYTF.

V gene TRBV27 combines with J gene TRBJ2-1, with 9 bases that match TRBD1. The CDR3 has 15 amino acids. The J segment lost 4 bases and the V segment lost 5 bases, leaving 6 bases of the junction unmatched. Germline assignment: CDR1 MNHEY and CDR2 SMNVEV (reference sequence). CDR3 amino acids: CASSPTGGAYNEQFF. CDR3 DNA sequence: TGTGCCAGCAGTCCAACAGGGGGCGCATACAATGAGCAGTTCTTC.

The chain carries TRBV2 and TRBJ2-1, with 8 bases matching TRBD2. Losses at the gene ends were 8 bases for V and 7 bases for J; bases not matched to a gene: 7. CDR1 is SNHLY and CDR2 is FYNNEI in the germline V gene. The CDR3 length is 13 residues. CDR3 DNA sequence: TGTGCCAGCTCGGGGGGGACAAGTAATGAGCAGTTCTTC. Its protein is CASSGGTSNEQFF.

The chain couples TRBV9 to TRBJ2-1, with TRBD2 identical over 12 bases. This CDR3 comprises 15 residues. J gave up 10 bases and V 3 bases, and 8 bases lay outside the gene matches. CDR1 and CDR2 (germline): SGDLS, YYNGEE. CDR3 protein: CASSATSGGPREQFF. Written as DNA, the CDR3 is TGTGCCAGCAGCGCAACTAGCGGGGGGCCGAGAGAGCAGTTCTTC.

V usage is TRBV4-1 and J usage is TRBJ2-7, with 7 bases lining up with TRBD1. V was clipped by 3 bases and J by 7 bases; unmatched bases: 15. Germline CDR1 reads MGHRA; CDR2 reads YSYEKL. There are 16 residues in the CDR3. CDR3 protein: CASSQSTGSGFGEQYF. CDR3 sequence (DNA): TGCGCCAGCAGCCAGTCGACAGGGAGTGGGTTCGGAGAGCAGTACTTC.

The rearrangement joins TRBV11-3 to TRBJ1-2, with D unresolved. CDR3 size: 16 residues. In germline, CDR1 is SGHNT, CDR2 YENEEA. Trimming stripped 6 bases from V and 7 bases from J, with 24 bases between. The CDR3 DNA is TGTGCCAGCAGTCCCCGGGATGACGAGGCCACTAGTGGCTACACCTTC. Its protein product is CASSPRDDEATSGYTF.

This clone has more than one count but fewer than ten. This chain uses TRBV5-1 with TRBJ1-2, with no clear D. The CDR3 contains 14 residues. The ends were cut back, 0 bases at V and 1 base at J, with 7 bases in the middle. CDR1 is SGHRS, CDR2 YFSETQ, per germline. Written as DNA, the CDR3 is TGCGCCAGCAGCTTGGCCGGGGATAACTATGGCTACACCTTC. It specifies CASSLAGDNYGYTF.